Each of the 30 T cell receptor beta chains below was sequenced from the same sample in a study of beta chain features in type 1 diabetes. Expressed TCRB transcripts were sequenced because the isolated RNA had all been reverse transcribed beforehand. Assay: immunoSEQ multiplex PCR; the TCRdb copy retains only in-frame clones and omits some. The sample has under 400,000 clones, 10% to 15% seen once. Antigens for these TCRs are unknown. General observations from the study: The study found moderately but significantly shorter TCRB CDR3s in all four CD4+ subsets of Type 1 diabetes patients.

Material for sequencing was naive CD4+ T cells from blood. These TCRs come from a woman between 18 and 30 years old with type 1 diabetes.

The sample holds a few counts of this clone. This rearrangement joins TRBV23-1 to TRBJ2-2; 10 bases fit TRBD1. TRBV23-1 is an ORF for which the function is uncertain. With 5 bases clipped from V and 3 bases from J, the junction kept 6 bases outside the gene matches. This CDR3 comprises 16 residues. The CDR3 DNA sequence: TGCGCCAGCAGTGAAACTGGGACAGGGGACACCGGGGAGCTGTTTTTT. It is translated as CASSETGTGDTGELFF.

This clone turned up a few times. The rearrangement links TRBV7-8 to TRBJ1-2; D possibly corresponds to TRBD1 (5 bases). Trimming left V 1 base short and J 7 bases short, with 16 bases between. Germline assignment: CDR1 SGHVS and CDR2 FQNEAQ. The CDR3 is 15 residues long. The CDR3 spells CASSLGWGGSGGYTF. CDR3 DNA: TGTGCCAGCAGCTTAGGATGGGGGGGTTCGGGTGGCTACACCTTC. The full variable domain, completed using reference TRBV7-8 and TRBJ1-2, is GAGVSQSPRYKVAKRGQDVALRCDPISGHVSLFWYQQALGQGPEFLTYFQNEAQLDKSGLPSDRFFAERPEGSVSTLKIQRTQQEDSAVYLCASSLGWGGSGGYTFGSGTRLTVV.

This clone was observed a handful of times. The V call is TRBV15, the J call TRBJ1-1; D call uncertain. CDR1 and CDR2 (germline): LNHNV, YYDKDF (reference sequence). CDR3 length: 12 residues. V was clipped by 2 bases and J by 5 bases, with 6 bases between them. CDR3 residues: CATSRTGTEAFF. The CDR3 DNA sequence: TGTGCCACCAGCAGAACGGGAACTGAAGCTTTCTTT.

The chain has TRBV6-5 and TRBJ1-5, with D possibly TRBD1 on 5 matching bases. V shed 10 bases and J shed 4 bases, with 11 bases lying between them. Germline V gene sequence: CDR1 MNHEY, CDR2 SVGAGI. The CDR3 is made up of 12 amino acids. The CDR3: CATTTGNQPQHF. The CDR3 DNA reads TGTGCCACCACAACAGGAAATCAGCCCCAGCATTTT.

In its sample, this clone was seen a few times. The rearrangement links TRBV7-9 to TRBJ1-5; D possibly corresponds to TRBD1 (5 bases). Trimming removed 6 bases at V and 2 bases at J, with 11 bases between. CDR3 length: 14 residues. The germline CDR1 and CDR2 sequences are SEHNR and FQNEAQ (reference sequence). CDR3 coding DNA: TGTGCCAGCAGTGCCCAGGGTGGCAATCAGCCCCAGCATTTT. Translating it yields CASSAQGGNQPQHF.

This clone has more than one count but fewer than ten. The chain uses TRBV9 and TRBJ2-3, with TRBD2 matching over 8 bases. CDR3 size: 15 residues. With 4 bases clipped from V and 5 bases from J, the junction kept 9 bases outside the gene matches. From germline, CDR1 is SGDLS and CDR2 YYNGEE. The CDR3 is CASSLSGSWGDTQYF. CDR3 sequence (DNA): TGTGCCAGCAGCCTGAGCGGGAGCTGGGGAGATACGCAGTATTTT.

This chain connects TRBV7-2 to TRBJ1-4; 8 nucleotides match TRBD1. Unmatched junction bases numbered 6, after V lost 5 bases and J lost 7 bases. The CDR3 is made up of 14 amino acids. Per germline, CDR1 SGHTA and CDR2 FQGNSA. The CDR3 DNA sequence: TGTGCCAGCAGCACCGACAGGGGAGGTGAAAAACTGTTTTTT. Protein product: CASSTDRGGEKLFF. The full variable domain, its missing parts supplied by reference TRBV7-2 and TRBJ1-4, is GAGVSQSPSNKVTEKGKDVELRCDPISGHTALYWYRQSLGQGLEFLIYFQGNSAPDKSGLPSDRFSAERTGGSVSTLTIQRTQQEDSAVYLCASSTDRGGEKLFFGSGTQLSVL.

This clone was detected a few times. J is TRBJ2-1 and V is TRBV13; 11 positions match TRBD2. The CDR3 is 16 residues long. V trimming: 6 bases; J trimming: 7 bases; junction bases outside the gene matches: 11. Per germline, CDR1 PRHDT and CDR2 FYEKMQ (reference sequence). In DNA, the CDR3 is TGTGCCAGCAGTTCAATAGCGGGAGGGGCCCCGAATGAGCAGTTCTTC. Translation gives CASSSIAGGAPNEQFF.

V is TRBV5-1 and J is TRBJ2-5; D call uncertain. The V end was cut by 5 bases, the J end by 2 bases, with 4 bases between. This CDR3 comprises 11 residues. Germline CDR1 SGHRS, CDR2 YFSETQ. CDR3 region: CASRQQETQYF. DNA of the CDR3: TGCGCCAGCAGACAACAAGAGACCCAGTACTTC.

The table lists this clone with a few counts. V usage is TRBV28 and J usage is TRBJ1-2; a possible D gene is TRBD1 (5 bases). Germline V gene lookup returns CDR1 MDHEN and CDR2 SYDVKM. V was pared by 5 bases and J by 8 bases, with 9 bases between. The CDR3 has 11 amino acids. CDR3 in amino acids: CASSTYRGYTF. CDR3 sequence (DNA): TGTGCCAGCAGTACCTACAGGGGCTACACCTTC.

This clone was observed a handful of times. Other DNA sequences within the sample encode an identical CDR3. The gene calls are TRBV7-2 and TRBJ2-7; the D gene is possibly TRBD2 (6 bases). CDR3 length equals 12 residues. With 6 bases removed from V and 3 bases from J, the gap between germline ends came to 9 bases. The germline gives CDR1 SGHTA, CDR2 FQGNSA. CDR3 bases: TGTGCCAGCAGTCCCGGGGGCTACGAGCAGTACTTC. This codes for CASSPGGYEQYF.

This rearrangement joins TRBV4-2 to TRBJ2-1; 8 positions agree with TRBD2. The V segment lost 3 bases and the J segment 10 bases; nucleotides outside the gene matches: 11. There are 15 residues in the CDR3. The germline CDR1 and CDR2 sequences are LGHNA and YNFKEQ. This chain's CDR3 is CASSQWHGGVGEQFF. The CDR3 region has the DNA TGTGCCAGCAGCCAGTGGCACGGGGGGGTGGGCGAGCAGTTCTTC.

In this sample, this clone turned up a few times. This rearrangement joins TRBV6-5 to TRBJ2-2; 9 bases fit TRBD1. The CDR3 loop spans 15 amino acids. Germline trimming cut 6 bases from V and 2 bases from J; bases unmatched to any gene: 4. The germline V gene has CDR1 MNHEY and CDR2 SVGAGI. The DNA for the CDR3 is TGTGCCAGCAGGACGGGACAGGGAAACACCGGGGAGCTGTTTTTT. Protein sequence: CASRTGQGNTGELFF.

This chain joins TRBV5-4 and TRBJ2-1; no clear D. The CDR3 extends over 13 amino acids. The V gene lost 0 bases and the J gene lost 4 bases, with 5 bases spanning the gap. The germline CDR1 and CDR2 sequences are SGHNT and YYREEE (reference sequence). The CDR3 DNA reads TGTGCCAGCAGCTTGGATGAGTACAATGAGCAGTTCTTC. Translation: CASSLDEYNEQFF. Drawing the rest from reference TRBV5-4 and TRBJ2-1, the complete variable domain is ETGVTQSPTHLIKTRGQQVTLRCSSQSGHNTVSWYQQALGQGPQFIFQYYREEENGRGNFPPRFSGLQFPNYSSELNVNALELDDSALYLCASSLDEYNEQFFGPGTRLTVL.

The chain is built from TRBV11-3 and TRBJ1-1, with 7 bases identical to TRBD1. V was clipped by 3 bases and J by 1 base; unmatched bases: 2. The CDR3 is 14 amino acids. CDR1 and CDR2 from the germline V gene are SGHNT and YENEEA. CDR3 nucleotides: TGTGCCAGCAGCTTTCAGGGGGGGAACACTGAAGCTTTCTTT. It codes for CASSFQGGNTEAFF.

This sequence joins TRBV6-5 and TRBJ2-7; 9 bases are a match to TRBD1. V was clipped by 0 bases and J by 4 bases; unmatched bases: 7. Germline loops: CDR1 MNHEY, CDR2 SVGAGI. The CDR3 consists of 16 residues. The CDR3 sequence: CASSYSYGTGIYEQYF. The CDR3 nucleotides are TGTGCCAGCAGTTACTCTTACGGGACAGGGATTTACGAGCAGTACTTC.

This clone was seen more than once but under ten times. The rearrangement joins TRBV20-1 to TRBJ2-3; D is uncertain. The V end lost 5 bases, the J end lost 6 bases, and 6 bases lay between the germline ends. The CDR3 consists of 10 residues. CDR1 and CDR2 from the germline V gene are DFQATT and SNEGSKA (reference sequence). CDR3 protein: CSALRDTQYF. The CDR3 DNA sequence: TGCAGTGCTCTGCGGGATACGCAGTATTTT.

This clone was detected a few times. The CDR3 nucleotides read TGTGCCAGCAGTGGGGACAGCTACGAGCAGTACTTC. It translates to CASSGDSYEQYF. This sequence joins TRBV25-1 and TRBJ2-7; 7 bases align to TRBD1. The CDR3 covers 12 residues. The J segment lost 3 bases and the V segment lost 4 bases, leaving 0 bases of the junction unmatched. The V gene's germline CDR1 is MGHDK and CDR2 SYGVNS.

The V gene is TRBV28, the J gene TRBJ1-2, with TRBD1 matching over 7 bases. CDR1 MDHEN and CDR2 SYDVKM come from the germline V gene. The CDR3 totals 14 residues. V lost 7 bases and J lost 4; bases outside the gene matches: 9. The CDR3 coding sequence is TGTGCCAGCACCCTAGGACAGGCCGTCTATGGCTACACCTTC. The encoded protein is CASTLGQAVYGYTF.

CDR3 DNA: TGTGCCAGCAGTTTTAAGGACAGGGCTAATCAGCCCCAGCATTTT. Translation: CASSFKDRANQPQHF. The V and J genes are TRBV28 and TRBJ1-5; 8 positions agree with TRBD1. The CDR3 extends over 15 amino acids. Trimming at V came to 3 bases and at J to 4 bases, leaving 5 bases not matched to a gene. The germline gives CDR1 MDHEN, CDR2 SYDVKM.

This clone has more than one count but fewer than ten. The rearrangement joins TRBV30 to TRBJ1-3; D perhaps matches TRBD1 (5 bases). V was shortened by 0 bases and J by 3 bases, with 9 bases between the two germline ends. CDR1 and CDR2 from the germline V gene are GTSNPN and SVGIG (reference sequence). The length of the CDR3 is 14 residues. The chain's CDR3 is CAWSVGQIGNTIYF. CDR3 in DNA: TGTGCCTGGAGTGTAGGACAAATTGGAAACACCATATATTTT.

The chain is built from TRBV19 and TRBJ2-1; TRBD2 matches at 13 bases. J gave up 8 bases and V 8 bases, and 9 bases lay outside the gene matches. Germline-derived CDR1 and CDR2 are LNHDA and SQIVND (reference sequence). The length of the CDR3 is 15 residues. The CDR3 region is CASRTSGSFRDEQFF. The CDR3 region has the DNA TGTGCCAGTCGGACTAGCGGGAGTTTTAGGGATGAGCAGTTCTTC.

This clone occurred a few times. The chain recombines TRBV28 with TRBJ1-5, with 9 nucleotides matching TRBD1. Germline values: CDR1 MDHEN, CDR2 SYDVKM. CDR3 length: 13 residues. The V segment lost 8 bases and the J segment 6 bases; nucleotides outside the gene matches: 5. CDR3 amino acids: CASWDRAGQPQHF. CDR3 DNA: TGTGCCAGCTGGGACAGGGCGGGTCAGCCCCAGCATTTT. The full variable domain, its missing parts supplied by reference TRBV28 and TRBJ1-5, is DVKVTQSSRYLVKRTGEKVFLECVQDMDHENMFWYRQDPGLGLRLIYFSYDVKMKEKGDIPEGYSVSREKKERFSLILESASTNQTSMYLCASWDRAGQPQHFGDGTRLSIL.

This clone was picked up a small number of times. The chain combines TRBV2 with TRBJ1-5; D remains unclear. The V gene's germline CDR1 is SNHLY and CDR2 FYNNEI. This CDR3 is built from 13 residues. The V gene lost 7 bases and the J gene lost 6 bases, with 13 bases spanning the gap. DNA of the CDR3: TGTGCCAGCACCTCGGACTCCGGTCAGCCCCAGCATTTT. The encoded protein is CASTSDSGQPQHF.

This rearrangement joins TRBV18 to TRBJ1-6, with D unresolved. Trimming took off 2 bases at V and 1 base at J, with 9 bases between the two ends. The CDR3 sequence is 16 residues long. The germline V gene encodes CDR1 KGHSH and CDR2 LQKENI. The CDR3 coding sequence is TGTGCCAGCTCACCAGGGGAGGGTTCCTATAATTCACCCCTCCACTTT. As protein: CASSPGEGSYNSPLHF.

Turning to this clone: The same CDR3 arises from other DNA sequences in this sample as well. CDR3 bases: TGTGCCAGCAGCTTCGGGGGGAACACTGAAGCTTTCTTT. Its translation: CASSFGGNTEAFF. This chain links TRBV7-9 with TRBJ1-1, with D maybe TRBD1 (5 bases). The CDR3 consists of 13 residues. Germline CDR1 is SEHNR and CDR2 is FQNEAQ (reference sequence). V was pared by 3 bases and J by 1 base, with 6 bases between.

The chain uses TRBV7-9 and TRBJ2-1; 9 nucleotides match TRBD2. V shed 3 bases and J 8 bases; nucleotides not matched to a gene: 8. CDR1 and CDR2 from the germline V gene are SEHNR and FQNEAQ (reference sequence). The length of the CDR3 is 15 residues. The CDR3 protein is CASSFGGRAVDEQFF. In DNA form, the CDR3 reads TGTGCCAGCAGCTTCGGCGGGAGGGCCGTGGATGAGCAGTTCTTC.

A few counts support this clone. The V and J genes are TRBV6-6 and TRBJ2-3; the D is unclear. V lost 6 bases to trimming and J lost 1 base, with 8 bases between them. This CDR3 is built from 13 residues. Germline V lookup: CDR1 MNHNY, CDR2 SVGAGI (reference sequence). DNA for the CDR3: TGTGCCAGCAGGAGGCTAGGCACAGATACGCAGTATTTT. Its translation is CASRRLGTDTQYF.

CDR3 region: CASSQTSVARGGINEQFF. The CDR3, as DNA: TGCGCCAGCAGCCAGACCTCGGTTGCGCGGGGTGGTATCAATGAGCAGTTCTTC. The rearrangement uses TRBV4-1 and TRBJ2-1; D perhaps matches TRBD2 (6 bases). The CDR3 contains 18 residues. Germline CDR1 is MGHRA and CDR2 is YSYEKL. V was pared by 3 bases and J by 6 bases, with 24 bases between.

This clone was observed a handful of times. This chain joins TRBV5-1 and TRBJ2-2; 12 nucleotides agree with TRBD2. Germline V gene lookup returns CDR1 SGHRS and CDR2 YFSETQ. This CDR3 region has 16 residues. J was trimmed by 4 bases and V by 7 bases; bases with no gene match: 8. CDR3 in DNA: TGCGCCAGCCGGGGACTAGCGGGCCAGACCACCGGGGAGCTGTTTTTT. Translating it yields CASRGLAGQTTGELFF.